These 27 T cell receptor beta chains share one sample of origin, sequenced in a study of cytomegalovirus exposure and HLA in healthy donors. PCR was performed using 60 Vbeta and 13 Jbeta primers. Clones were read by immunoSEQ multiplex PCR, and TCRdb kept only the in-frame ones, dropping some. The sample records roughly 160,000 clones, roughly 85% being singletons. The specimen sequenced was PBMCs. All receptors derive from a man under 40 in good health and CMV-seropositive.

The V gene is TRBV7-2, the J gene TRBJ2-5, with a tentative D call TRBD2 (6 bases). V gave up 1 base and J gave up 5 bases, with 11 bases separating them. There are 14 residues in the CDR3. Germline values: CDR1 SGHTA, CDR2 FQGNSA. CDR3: CASSLGGLMETQYF. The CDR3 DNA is TGTGCCAGCAGCTTAGGAGGACTAATGGAGACCCAGTACTTC.

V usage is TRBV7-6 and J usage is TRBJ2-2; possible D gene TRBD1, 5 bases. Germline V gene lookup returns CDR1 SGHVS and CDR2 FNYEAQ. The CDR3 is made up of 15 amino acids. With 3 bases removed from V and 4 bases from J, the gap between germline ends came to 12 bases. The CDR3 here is CASSLPSGPTGELFF. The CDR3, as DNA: TGTGCCAGCAGCTTGCCTTCAGGGCCCACCGGGGAGCTGTTTTTT.

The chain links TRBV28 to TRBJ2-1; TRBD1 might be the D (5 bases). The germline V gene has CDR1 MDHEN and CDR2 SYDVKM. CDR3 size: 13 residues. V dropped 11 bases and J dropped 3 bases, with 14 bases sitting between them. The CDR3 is CAAREEIYNEQFF. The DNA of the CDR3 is TGTGCCGCCAGGGAAGAGATCTACAATGAGCAGTTCTTC.

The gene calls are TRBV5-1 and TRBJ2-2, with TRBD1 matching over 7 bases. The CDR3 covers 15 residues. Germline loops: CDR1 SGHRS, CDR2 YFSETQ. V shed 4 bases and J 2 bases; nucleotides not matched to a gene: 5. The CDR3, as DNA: TGCGCCAGCAGCGAGGGGACAGCCAACACCGGGGAGCTGTTTTTT. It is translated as CASSEGTANTGELFF.

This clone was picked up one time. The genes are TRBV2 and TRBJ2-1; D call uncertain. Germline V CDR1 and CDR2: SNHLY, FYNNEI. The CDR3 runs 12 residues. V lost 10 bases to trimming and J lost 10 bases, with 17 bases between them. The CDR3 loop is CATIMGTEEQFF. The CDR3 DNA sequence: TGTGCCACTATCATGGGTACAGAAGAGCAGTTCTTC.

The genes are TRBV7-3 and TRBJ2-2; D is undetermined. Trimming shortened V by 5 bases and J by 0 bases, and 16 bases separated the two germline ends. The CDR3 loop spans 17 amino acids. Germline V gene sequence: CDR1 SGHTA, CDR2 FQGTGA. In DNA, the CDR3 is TGTGCCAGCAGCCGCCCAGTTTTTGGTGCGAACACCGGGGAGCTGTTTTTT. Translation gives CASSRPVFGANTGELFF.

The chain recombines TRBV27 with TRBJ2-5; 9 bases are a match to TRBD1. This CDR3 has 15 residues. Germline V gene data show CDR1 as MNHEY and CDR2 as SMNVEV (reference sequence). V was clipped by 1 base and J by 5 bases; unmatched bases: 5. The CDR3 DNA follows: TGTGCCAGCAGTTTATACAGGGGGCTAGGGGAGACCCAGTACTTC. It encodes CASSLYRGLGETQYF.

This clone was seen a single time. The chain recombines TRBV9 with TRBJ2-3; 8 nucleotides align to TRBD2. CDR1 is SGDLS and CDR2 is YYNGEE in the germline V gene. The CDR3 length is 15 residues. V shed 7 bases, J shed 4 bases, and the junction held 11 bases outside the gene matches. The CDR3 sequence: CASGLSGKAADTQYF. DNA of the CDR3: TGTGCCAGCGGGCTTAGCGGGAAGGCGGCAGATACGCAGTATTTT.

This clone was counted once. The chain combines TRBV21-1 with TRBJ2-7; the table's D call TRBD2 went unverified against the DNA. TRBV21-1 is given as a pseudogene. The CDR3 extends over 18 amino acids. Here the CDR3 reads CASSKGRGASGLEYEQYV. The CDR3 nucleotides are TGTGCCAGCAGCAAAGGTCGGGGAGCTAGCGGACTGGAATACGAGCAGTACGTC.

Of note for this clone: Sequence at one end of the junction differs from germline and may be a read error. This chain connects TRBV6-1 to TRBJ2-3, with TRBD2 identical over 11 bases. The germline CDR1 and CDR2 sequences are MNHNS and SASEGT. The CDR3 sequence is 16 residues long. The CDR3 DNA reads TGTGCCAGCATTGAAGGAGGACTAGCGGGCTCGAACCTGCAGTATTTT. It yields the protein CASIEGGLAGSNLQYF.

The CDR3 sequence: CASSLTSKETQYF. DNA for the CDR3: TGCGCCAGCAGCTTGACTAGCAAAGAGACCCAGTACTTC. The chain combines TRBV5-1 with TRBJ2-5; D might be TRBD2 (6 bases). V was shortened by 1 base and J by 3 bases, with 7 bases between the two germline ends. Germline values: CDR1 SGHRS, CDR2 YFSETQ. This CDR3 spans 13 amino acids.

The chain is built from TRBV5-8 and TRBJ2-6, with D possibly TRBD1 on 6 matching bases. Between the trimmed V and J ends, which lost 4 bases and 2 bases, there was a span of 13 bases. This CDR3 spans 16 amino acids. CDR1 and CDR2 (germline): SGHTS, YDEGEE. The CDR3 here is CASSRQGLAGANVLTF. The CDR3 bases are TGTGCCAGCAGCCGCCAGGGGCTTGCTGGGGCCAACGTCCTGACTTTC.

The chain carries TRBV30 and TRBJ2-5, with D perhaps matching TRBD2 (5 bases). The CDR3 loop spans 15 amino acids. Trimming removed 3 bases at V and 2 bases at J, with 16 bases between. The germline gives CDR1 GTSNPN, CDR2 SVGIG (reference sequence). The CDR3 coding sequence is TGTGCCTGGAGCGGTCGGACTGCAATTCAAGAGACCCAGTACTTC. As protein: CAWSGRTAIQETQYF.

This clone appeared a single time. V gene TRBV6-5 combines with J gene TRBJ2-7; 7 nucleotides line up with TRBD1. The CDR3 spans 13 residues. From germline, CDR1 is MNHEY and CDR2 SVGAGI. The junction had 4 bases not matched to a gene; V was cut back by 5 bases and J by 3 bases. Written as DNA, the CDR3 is TGTGCCAGCAGTCGCACAGGGGTCTACGAGCAGTACTTC. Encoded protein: CASSRTGVYEQYF.

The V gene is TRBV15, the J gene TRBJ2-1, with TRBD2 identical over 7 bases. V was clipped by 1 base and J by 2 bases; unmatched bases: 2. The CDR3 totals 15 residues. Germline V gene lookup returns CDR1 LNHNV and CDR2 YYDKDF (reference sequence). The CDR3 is CATSRGLAAYNEQFF. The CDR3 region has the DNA TGTGCCACCAGCAGAGGGCTAGCGGCCTACAATGAGCAGTTCTTC.

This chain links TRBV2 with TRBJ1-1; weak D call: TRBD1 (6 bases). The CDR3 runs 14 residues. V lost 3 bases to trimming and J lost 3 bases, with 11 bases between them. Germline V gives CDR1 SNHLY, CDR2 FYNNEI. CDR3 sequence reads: CASSDQGFDTEAFF. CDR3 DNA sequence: TGTGCCAGCAGTGATCAGGGGTTTGACACTGAAGCTTTCTTT.

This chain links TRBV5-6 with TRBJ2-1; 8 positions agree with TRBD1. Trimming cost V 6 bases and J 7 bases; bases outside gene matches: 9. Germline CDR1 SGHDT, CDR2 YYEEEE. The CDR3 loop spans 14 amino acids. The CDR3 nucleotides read TGTGCCAGCATAGGACAGGGTGAATCAAATGAGCAGTTCTTC. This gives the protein CASIGQGESNEQFF.

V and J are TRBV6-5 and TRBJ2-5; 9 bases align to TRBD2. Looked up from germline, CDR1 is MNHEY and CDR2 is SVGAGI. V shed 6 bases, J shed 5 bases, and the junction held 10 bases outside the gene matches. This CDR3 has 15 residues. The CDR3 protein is CASSLIAGDWETQYF. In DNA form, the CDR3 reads TGTGCCAGCAGCCTCATAGCGGGAGATTGGGAGACCCAGTACTTC.

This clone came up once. The CDR3 nucleotides are TGTGCCAGCAGCGCCCGACAGGGTACCGGGGAGCTGTTTTTT. It specifies CASSARQGTGELFF. The rearrangement uses TRBV11-3 and TRBJ2-2, with 7 bases matching TRBD1. The V gene end was trimmed by 5 bases and the J gene end by 5 bases; junction bases not matched to a gene: 5. Germline CDR1 reads SGHNT; CDR2 reads YENEEA. The CDR3 loop spans 14 amino acids.

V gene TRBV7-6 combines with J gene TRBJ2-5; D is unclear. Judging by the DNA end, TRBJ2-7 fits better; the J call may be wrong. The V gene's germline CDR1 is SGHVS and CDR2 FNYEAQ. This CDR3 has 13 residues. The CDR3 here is CASSLTEDYEQYF. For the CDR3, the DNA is TGTGCCAGCAGCCTAACAGAGGACTACGAGCAGTACTTC.

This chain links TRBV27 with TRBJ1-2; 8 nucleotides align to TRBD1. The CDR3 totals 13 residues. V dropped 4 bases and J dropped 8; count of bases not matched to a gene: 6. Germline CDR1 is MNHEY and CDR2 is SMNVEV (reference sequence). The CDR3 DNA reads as TGTGCCAGCAGTTCACCGCCAGGGGGCGGCTACACCTTC. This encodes CASSSPPGGGYTF.

CDR3 region: CASSQGAVAGAKNIQYF. The CDR3 region has the DNA TGCGCCAGCAGCCAAGGCGCGGTAGCGGGAGCCAAAAACATTCAGTACTTC. The rearrangement links TRBV4-1 to TRBJ2-4; TRBD2 matches 7 bases. The length of the CDR3 is 17 residues. The germline gives CDR1 MGHRA, CDR2 YSYEKL. Trimming removed 1 base from V and 0 bases from J; junction bases left unmatched: 6.

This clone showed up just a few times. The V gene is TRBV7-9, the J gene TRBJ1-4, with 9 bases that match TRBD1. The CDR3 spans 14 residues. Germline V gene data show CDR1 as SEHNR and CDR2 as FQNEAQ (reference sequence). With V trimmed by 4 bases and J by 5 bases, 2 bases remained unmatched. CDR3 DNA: TGTGCCAGCAGCTCCGGACAGGGGAATGAAAAACTGTTTTTT. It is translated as CASSSGQGNEKLFF.

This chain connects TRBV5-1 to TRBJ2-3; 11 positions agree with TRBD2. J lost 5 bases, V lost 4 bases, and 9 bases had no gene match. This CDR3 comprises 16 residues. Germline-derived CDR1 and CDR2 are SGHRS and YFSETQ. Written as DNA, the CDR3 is TGCGCCAGCAGCCTGGGACTAGCGGCTCCGAGAGATACGCAGTATTTT. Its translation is CASSLGLAAPRDTQYF.

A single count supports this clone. The CDR3 DNA sequence: TGTGCCAGCAGCAAAGCGACAGGTAGAAGCTCCTACGAGCAGTACGTC. This sequence encodes CASSKATGRSSYEQYV. The chain joins TRBV21-1 to TRBJ2-7; the table assigns TRBD1, which was not confirmed against the DNA. TRBV21-1 is a listed pseudogene. This CDR3 has 16 residues.

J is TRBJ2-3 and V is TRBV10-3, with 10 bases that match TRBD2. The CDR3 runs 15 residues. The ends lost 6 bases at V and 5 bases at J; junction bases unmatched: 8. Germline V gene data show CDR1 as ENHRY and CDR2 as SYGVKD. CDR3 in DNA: TGTGCCATCAGCGATGCAAGCGGGAGGGGAGATACGCAGTATTTT. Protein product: CAISDASGRGDTQYF.

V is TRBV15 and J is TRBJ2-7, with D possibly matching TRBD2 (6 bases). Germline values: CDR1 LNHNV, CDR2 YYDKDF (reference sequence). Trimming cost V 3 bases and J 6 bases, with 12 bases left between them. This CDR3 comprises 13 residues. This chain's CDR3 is CATSSILASEQYF. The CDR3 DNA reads TGTGCCACCAGCAGTATACTAGCAAGCGAGCAGTACTTC.